The 30 T cell receptor beta chains given below trace back to one sample, sequenced in a study of memory CD4+ T cells and cytomegalovirus serostatus. The assay was immunoSEQ multiplex PCR, and TCRdb's table has in-frame clones only and misses some. The profile shows approximately 52,000 clones, approximately 78% of them singletons. The sort gate was single viable CD3+CD4+CD8-CD45RO+ cells for memory CD4+ T cells. Material: memory CD4+ T cells from blood. Receptors originate from an adult in good health and CMV-seronegative.

The count of this clone is one. The chain combines TRBV6-6 with TRBJ2-7; no clear D gene. V was pared by 2 bases and J by 3 bases, with 8 bases between. CDR1 and CDR2 (germline): MNHNY, SVGAGI (reference sequence). The CDR3 consists of 13 residues. The CDR3 here is CASSYTPRYEQYF. DNA of the CDR3: TGTGCCAGCAGTTACACCCCCCGCTACGAGCAGTACTTC.

This rearrangement joins TRBV30 to TRBJ1-4; D ambiguous. The germline V and J ends were trimmed by 4 bases and 0 bases, with 9 bases remaining between them. The CDR3 contains 14 residues. Germline lookup yields CDR1 GTSNPN and CDR2 SVGIG (reference sequence). Here the CDR3 reads CAWTGETTNEKLFF. CDR3 coding DNA: TGTGCCTGGACTGGGGAAACAACTAATGAAAAACTGTTTTTT.

This clone was observed once. The CDR3 sequence: CASSTGAQPQHF. The CDR3, as DNA: TGTGCCAGTAGTACCGGGGCCCAGCCCCAGCATTTT. The chain has TRBV19 and TRBJ1-5, with a tentative D call TRBD1 (5 bases). Germline V gene sequence: CDR1 LNHDA, CDR2 SQIVND (reference sequence). The CDR3 covers 12 residues. The V and J ends lost 4 bases and 7 bases respectively, with 8 bases between them.

This clone was found once. This chain joins TRBV19 and TRBJ2-6; D is undetermined. Germline CDR1 LNHDA, CDR2 SQIVND (reference sequence). The CDR3 runs to 14 residues. The ends were cut back, 11 bases at V and 0 bases at J, with 11 bases in the middle. CDR3 loop: CAGADTSGANVLTF. The CDR3 nucleotides are TGTGCCGGAGCCGACACCTCTGGGGCCAACGTCCTGACTTTC.

The V call is TRBV4-3, the J call TRBJ2-1, with a tentative D call TRBD2 (5 bases). This CDR3 contains 15 residues. V dropped 0 bases and J dropped 10 bases, with 16 bases sitting between them. Germline CDR1 and CDR2: LGHNA and YSLEER. The CDR3 DNA sequence: TGCGCCAGCAGCCAAGATTCTTACTCCACGGGAGAGCAGTTCTTC. Residues: CASSQDSYSTGEQFF.

The rearrangement links TRBV7-2 to TRBJ1-2; D perhaps matches TRBD1 (5 bases). The CDR3 runs 12 residues. Looked up from germline, CDR1 is SGHTA and CDR2 is FQGNSA. V was pared by 1 base and J by 7 bases, with 7 bases between. CDR3 coding DNA: TGTGCCAGCAGCTTAGACAGGTCTGGCTACACCTTC. Protein product: CASSLDRSGYTF.

The chain combines TRBV9 with TRBJ2-3, with D possibly matching TRBD1 (6 bases). Trimming stripped 3 bases from V and 1 base from J, with 12 bases between. Germline V gives CDR1 SGDLS, CDR2 YYNGEE. This CDR3 region has 15 residues. CDR3 residues: CASSGGTLGTDTQYF. The CDR3 region has the DNA TGTGCCAGCAGCGGGGGGACATTAGGCACAGATACGCAGTATTTT.

The rearrangement joins TRBV7-8 to TRBJ2-3, with 9 bases lining up with TRBD2. Germline V gene lookup returns CDR1 SGHVS and CDR2 FQNEAQ. The CDR3 is 15 amino acids. V lost 1 base and J lost 9; bases outside the gene matches: 8. DNA for the CDR3: TGTGCCAGCAGCTTAGGAGCGGGGGGTATAGGGACGCAGTATTTT. Translated, it gives CASSLGAGGIGTQYF.

In regard to this clone: One end of the junction varies from germline; a read error may be responsible. This chain joins TRBV7-6 and TRBJ2-5, with TRBD2 matching over 8 bases. The CDR3 is 15 amino acids. Germline values: CDR1 SGHVS, CDR2 FNYEAQ. The CDR3 DNA follows: TGTGCGAGCACCGCCGGGCGGGGGGATTCGGAGACCCAGTACTTC. This encodes CASTAGRGDSETQYF.

This CDR3 is CASIDRRGDGYTF. The CDR3 bases are TGTGCCAGCATCGACAGGCGAGGGGACGGCTACACCTTC. V usage is TRBV28 and J usage is TRBJ1-2, with D maybe TRBD1 (6 bases). There are 13 residues in the CDR3. Trimming removed 7 bases from V and 8 bases from J, with 17 bases in between. CDR1 and CDR2 from the germline V gene are MDHEN and SYDVKM.

This clone turned up a few times. The gene calls are TRBV30 and TRBJ2-1; 7 nucleotides agree with TRBD2. Unmatched junction bases numbered 9, after V lost 2 bases and J lost 8 bases. The CDR3 covers 14 residues. Per germline, CDR1 GTSNPN and CDR2 SVGIG (reference sequence). CDR3 region: CAWSFKGGIDEQFF. The CDR3 bases are TGTGCCTGGAGTTTTAAGGGAGGGATCGATGAGCAGTTCTTC.

The genes are TRBV18 and TRBJ1-1, with D tentatively TRBD1 (5 bases). Germline V gives CDR1 KGHSH, CDR2 LQKENI. The CDR3 is made up of 14 amino acids. Trimming cost V 3 bases and J 3 bases, with 11 bases left between them. The CDR3 protein is CASSPREEYTEAFF. The DNA for the CDR3 is TGTGCCAGCTCACCCAGGGAGGAGTACACTGAAGCTTTCTTT. Using reference TRBV18 and TRBJ1-1 for the parts outside the CDR3, the full variable domain is NAGVMQNPRHLVRRRGQEARLRCSPMKGHSHVYWYRQLPEEGLKFMVYLQKENIIDESGMPKERFSAEFPKEGPSILRIQQVVRGDSAAYFCASSPREEYTEAFFGQGTRLTVV.

The chain combines TRBV28 with TRBJ1-2, with TRBD1 identical over 10 bases. Per germline, CDR1 MDHEN and CDR2 SYDVKM. This CDR3 is 13 amino acids long. V lost 4 bases, J lost 7 bases, and 3 bases stayed unmatched. The DNA for the CDR3 is TGTGCCAGCAGTTCGGACAGGGGGGGTGGCTACACCTTC. This gives the protein CASSSDRGGGYTF.

This clone was recorded once. The V call is TRBV5-1, the J call TRBJ2-2; 8 bases map to TRBD2. This CDR3 comprises 15 residues. Germline trimming cut 7 bases from V and 4 bases from J; bases unmatched to any gene: 9. The germline V gene has CDR1 SGHRS and CDR2 YFSETQ. CDR3 residues: CASAPGGLATGELFF. CDR3 coding DNA: TGCGCCAGCGCTCCGGGGGGGTTGGCCACCGGGGAGCTGTTTTTT.

The chain recombines TRBV5-6 with TRBJ2-3, with D perhaps TRBD1 or TRBD2 (5 bases each). Trimming removed 0 bases at V and 2 bases at J, with 13 bases between. The CDR3 covers 16 residues. Germline-derived CDR1 and CDR2 are SGHDT and YYEEEE. The CDR3 sequence: CASSLVGQGDTDTQYF. The CDR3, as DNA: TGTGCCAGCAGCTTGGTAGGCCAGGGAGACACAGATACGCAGTATTTT.

V is TRBV7-6 and J is TRBJ1-6, with D uncertain. V was pared by 3 bases and J by 10 bases, with 16 bases between. CDR3 length: 15 amino acids. Germline CDR1 and CDR2: SGHVS and FNYEAQ. For the CDR3, the DNA is TGTGCCAGCAGCTTGTCTGTTGGTAGCCGATCACCCCTCCACTTT. Encoded protein: CASSLSVGSRSPLHF.

The chain links TRBV2 to TRBJ1-5; D gene unclear. The CDR3 totals 14 residues. CDR1 is SNHLY and CDR2 is FYNNEI in the germline V gene. The ends were cut back, 4 bases at V and 2 bases at J, with 9 bases in the middle. CDR3 loop: CASSVGRGNQPQHF. DNA of the CDR3: TGTGCCAGCAGTGTCGGACGGGGCAATCAGCCCCAGCATTTT.

The rearrangement uses TRBV20-1 and TRBJ1-4; tentative D call: TRBD1 (5 bases). From germline, CDR1 is DFQATT and CDR2 SNEGSKA (reference sequence). The CDR3 consists of 11 residues. Trimming took 3 bases from V and 11 from J, leaving 10 bases between them. The CDR3, as DNA: TGCAGTGCTAGCCAGGGTATTAAACTGTTTTTT. It encodes CSASQGIKLFF.

This chain links TRBV5-6 with TRBJ1-5, with 7 nucleotides matching TRBD1. Trimming cost V 2 bases and J 7 bases; bases outside gene matches: 6. Germline V gene lookup returns CDR1 SGHDT and CDR2 YYEEEE. The CDR3 length is 14 residues. The CDR3 DNA reads as TGTGCCAGCAGCTTCCTTACAGGGGAACAGCCCCAGCATTTT. Its protein product is CASSFLTGEQPQHF.

The V gene is TRBV10-3, the J gene TRBJ2-3; TRBD2 matches 10 bases. The CDR3 is 15 amino acids. Germline assignment: CDR1 ENHRY and CDR2 SYGVKD. The junction had 9 bases not matched to a gene; V was cut back by 6 bases and J by 6 bases. In nucleotides, the CDR3 is TGTGCCATCAGCCAATTGAGCGGGGGGGGCGATACGCAGTATTTT. Its translation is CAISQLSGGGDTQYF.

V usage is TRBV2 and J usage is TRBJ2-5, with D unclear. V was cut by 7 bases and J by 2 bases, with 11 bases left in between. The germline CDR1 and CDR2 sequences are SNHLY and FYNNEI. CDR3 length: 13 residues. This CDR3 reads CASNLDGQETQYF. The CDR3 DNA is TGTGCCAGCAATTTGGACGGACAAGAGACCCAGTACTTC.

Comment on this clone: The junction departs from germline at one end; a sequencing error may be responsible. This chain connects TRBV5-5 to TRBJ2-2; D may be TRBD1 (6 bases). Germline V CDR1 and CDR2: SGHKS, YYEKEE (reference sequence). The CDR3 sequence is 16 residues long. CDR3: CASSLNHRVLDGELFF. DNA of the CDR3: TGCGCCAGCAGCCTGAACCACAGGGTATTGGACGGGGAGCTGTTTTTT.

The chain links TRBV29-1 to TRBJ2-3; a weak D match, TRBD1 (6 bases). V was shortened by 6 bases and J by 11 bases, with 18 bases between the two germline ends. The germline gives CDR1 SQVTM, CDR2 ANQGSEA. This CDR3 is 12 amino acids long. DNA of the CDR3: TGCAGCGTCCACCCCGTAGGACAGTTGCAGTATTTT. Protein sequence: CSVHPVGQLQYF.

This clone has a single count. V and J are TRBV6-6 and TRBJ2-7; D unresolved. Trimming stripped 0 bases from V and 1 base from J, with 7 bases between. The germline V gene has CDR1 MNHNY and CDR2 SVGAGI (reference sequence). This CDR3 has 14 amino acids. The CDR3 protein is CASSYSMGSYEQYF. CDR3 in DNA: TGTGCCAGCAGTTACTCGATGGGTTCCTACGAGCAGTACTTC.

The gene calls are TRBV5-1 and TRBJ1-6; D is unresolved. The CDR3 length is 16 residues. V was pared by 0 bases and J by 9 bases, with 16 bases between. The germline V gene encodes CDR1 SGHRS and CDR2 YFSETQ. The chain's CDR3 is CASSLGHGTIGSPLHF. The CDR3 region has the DNA TGCGCCAGCAGCTTGGGTCACGGCACTATAGGTTCACCCCTCCACTTT. Full variable domain (remainder filled in from reference TRBV5-1 and TRBJ1-6): KAGVTQTPRYLIKTRGQQVTLSCSPISGHRSVSWYQQTPGQGLQFLFEYFSETQRNKGNFPGRFSGRQFSNSRSEMNVSTLELGDSALYLCASSLGHGTIGSPLHFGNGTRLTVT.

J is TRBJ1-1 and V is TRBV28; 7 bases match TRBD1. CDR3 size: 14 residues. V dropped 5 bases and J dropped 0; count of bases not matched to a gene: 3. CDR1 is MDHEN, CDR2 SYDVKM, per germline. CDR3 sequence reads: CASSVGGLNTEAFF. The CDR3 coding sequence is TGTGCCAGCAGTGTAGGGGGCTTGAACACTGAAGCTTTCTTT.

The rearrangement uses TRBV9 and TRBJ2-5; D gene ambiguous. The CDR3 consists of 14 residues. The germline V gene encodes CDR1 SGDLS and CDR2 YYNGEE. V lost 0 bases to trimming and J lost 0 bases, with 6 bases between them. The CDR3 nucleotides read TGTGCCAGCAGCGTAGGTGTAAACCAAGAGACCCAGTACTTC. This codes for CASSVGVNQETQYF.

The V gene is TRBV7-2, the J gene TRBJ1-1, with 7 nucleotides matching TRBD1. Germline-derived CDR1 and CDR2 are SGHTA and FQGNSA. The CDR3 extends over 19 amino acids. Trimming took 1 base from V and 0 from J; bases not matched to a gene: 14. CDR3 coding DNA: TGTGCCAGCAGCTTAGATCGTTTTTCCCTACAGGGGCTGAACACTGAAGCTTTCTTT. It encodes CASSLDRFSLQGLNTEAFF.

The genes are TRBV25-1 and TRBJ2-5, with 7 bases fitting TRBD1. Trimming removed 4 bases from V and 2 bases from J; junction bases left unmatched: 16. Germline V lookup: CDR1 MGHDK, CDR2 SYGVNS. The CDR3 loop spans 18 amino acids. The CDR3 bases are TGTGCCAGCAGTGCTATTCTCCGGGACAGAACTATACAAGAGACCCAGTACTTC. Translation gives CASSAILRDRTIQETQYF.

The chain links TRBV19 to TRBJ1-2; a possible D gene is TRBD1 (5 bases). Germline CDR1 and CDR2: LNHDA and SQIVND (reference sequence). This CDR3 spans 18 amino acids. V lost 5 bases, J lost 0 bases, and 22 bases lay in between. The CDR3 coding sequence is TGTGCCAGTAGTCCTCATAGGTCCGACAGAACCGCTAACTATGGCTACACCTTC. This gives the protein CASSPHRSDRTANYGYTF. Full variable domain (outside the CDR3, taken from reference TRBV19 and TRBJ1-2): DGGITQSPKYLFRKEGQNVTLSCEQNLNHDAMYWYRQDPGQGLRLIYYSQIVNDFQKGDIAEGYSVSREKKESFPLTVTSAQKNPTAFYLCASSPHRSDRTANYGYTFGSGTRLTVV.